The text below deals with one T cell receptor (beta chain). The data stem from a study of T cell clones after liver transplantation. Study-wide background: In this trial, immunosuppression withdrawal was attempted within 2 years of liver transplant. Blood was drawn pre-transplant, before withdrawal, and after full or failed withdrawal. TCRbeta sequencing after a pre-transplant mixed lymphocyte reaction identified graft-donor-reactive clones, later tracked in post-transplant blood.

This table comes from immunoSEQ multiplex PCR, and its TCRdb copy is limited to in-frame clones, with some not included. The sample includes roughly 100,000 clones, 75% to 85% of them seen just once. The specimen comprised CD4+ T cells from blood, sampled before liver transplant. The source of this sequence is a human donor who received a liver transplant.

This chain's CDR3 is CASSSFGRASVNEQFF. The CDR3 region has the DNA TGTGCCAGCAGTTCGTTCGGGAGGGCCTCTGTCAATGAGCAGTTCTTC. The chain links TRBV27 to TRBJ2-1; 8 bases align to TRBD2. Germline V gives CDR1 MNHEY, CDR2 SMNVEV (reference sequence). Trimming at V came to 4 bases and at J to 6 bases, leaving 11 bases not matched to a gene. The CDR3 runs 16 residues.